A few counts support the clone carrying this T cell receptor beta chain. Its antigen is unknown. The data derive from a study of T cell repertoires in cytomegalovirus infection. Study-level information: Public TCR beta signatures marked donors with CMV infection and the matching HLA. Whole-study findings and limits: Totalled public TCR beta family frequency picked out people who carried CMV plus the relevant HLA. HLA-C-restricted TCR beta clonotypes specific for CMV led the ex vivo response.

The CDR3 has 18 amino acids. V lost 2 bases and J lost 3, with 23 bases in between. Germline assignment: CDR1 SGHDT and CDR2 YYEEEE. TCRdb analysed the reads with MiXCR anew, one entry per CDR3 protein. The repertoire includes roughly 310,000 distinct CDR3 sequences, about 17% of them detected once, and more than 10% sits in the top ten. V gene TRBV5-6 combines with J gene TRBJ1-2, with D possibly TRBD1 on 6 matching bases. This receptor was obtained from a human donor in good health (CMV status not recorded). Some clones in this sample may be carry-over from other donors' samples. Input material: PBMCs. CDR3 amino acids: CASSLTSDRGAKDYGYTF. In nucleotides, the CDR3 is TGTGCCAGCAGCTTAACCTCGGACAGAGGCGCTAAGGACTATGGCTACACCTTC.